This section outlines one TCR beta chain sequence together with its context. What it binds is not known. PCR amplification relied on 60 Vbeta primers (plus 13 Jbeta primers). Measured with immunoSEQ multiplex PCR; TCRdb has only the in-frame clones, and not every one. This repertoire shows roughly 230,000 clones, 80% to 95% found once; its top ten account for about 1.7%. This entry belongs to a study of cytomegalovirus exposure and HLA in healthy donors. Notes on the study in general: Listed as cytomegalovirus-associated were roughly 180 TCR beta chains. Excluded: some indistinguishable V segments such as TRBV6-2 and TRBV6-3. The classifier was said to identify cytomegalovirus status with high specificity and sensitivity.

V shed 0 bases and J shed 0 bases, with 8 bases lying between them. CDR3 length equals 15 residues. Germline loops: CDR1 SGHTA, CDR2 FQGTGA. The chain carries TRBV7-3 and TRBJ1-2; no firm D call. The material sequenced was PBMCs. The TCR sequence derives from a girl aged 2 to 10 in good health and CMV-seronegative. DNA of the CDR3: TGTGCCAGCAGCTTAACGGGCAGTTCTAACTATGGCTACACCTTC. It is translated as CASSLTGSSNYGYTF.